This T cell receptor (beta chain) was identified during a study of blood T cells in healthy people across ages. Ends included, the CDR3 has 15 residues. The second PCR ran about 6 to 12 cycles with a sample-barcoded 5' primer and J-beta primers. TCRdb reprocessed the 5' RACE reads via MiXCR and lists one record per CDR3 protein. This sample has 1.8 million or so distinct CDR3 sequences, with roughly 43% found just once. Healthy Caucasian individuals from Russia aged roughly 6 to 90 served as donors. Every donor contributed roughly 10 milliliters of peripheral blood by blood draw. General study findings and limits: Unsorted PBMCs prevented conclusive naive versus antigen-experienced comparison. Comparison with aged donors showed that long-lived donors had more naive CD4+ cells and higher diversity.

This clonotype has more than one count but fewer than ten. The target antigen is unknown. No DNA is shown, since the ends of the CDR3 on it are uncertain; the CDR3 is the one TCRdb lists. Sequencing was performed on blood. The chain uses TRBV12-3 or TRBV12-4 and TRBJ2-7; TRBD1 is taken as the D call from the table, unchecked against the DNA. The TCR sequence derives from a human donor in good health. CDR3: CASSLGMGVSYEQYF.